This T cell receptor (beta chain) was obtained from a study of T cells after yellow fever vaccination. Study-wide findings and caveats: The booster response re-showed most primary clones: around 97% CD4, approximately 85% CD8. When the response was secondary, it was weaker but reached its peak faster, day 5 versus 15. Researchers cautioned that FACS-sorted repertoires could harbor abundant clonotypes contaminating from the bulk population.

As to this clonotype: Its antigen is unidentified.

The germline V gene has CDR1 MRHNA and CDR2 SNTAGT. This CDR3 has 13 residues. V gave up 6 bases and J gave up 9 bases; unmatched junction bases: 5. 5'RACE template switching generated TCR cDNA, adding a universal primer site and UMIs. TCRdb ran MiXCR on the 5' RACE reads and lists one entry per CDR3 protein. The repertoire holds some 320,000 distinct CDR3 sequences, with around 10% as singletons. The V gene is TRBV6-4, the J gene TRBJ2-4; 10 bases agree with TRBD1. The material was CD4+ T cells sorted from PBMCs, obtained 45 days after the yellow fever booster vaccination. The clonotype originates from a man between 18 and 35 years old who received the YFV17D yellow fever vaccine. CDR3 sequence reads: CASSFGQGGIQYF. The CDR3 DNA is TGTGCCAGCAGCTTCGGACAGGGGGGCATTCAGTACTTC.